This note documents a single TCR beta chain sequence. Its antigen is currently unknown. This sample is drawn from a study of T cell clonotyping in hematopoietic cell transplantation. This table comes from immunoSEQ multiplex PCR, and its TCRdb copy is limited to in-frame clones, with some not included. This sample has 28,000 or so clones, with 90% to 96% found just once. This CDR3 contains 17 residues. From germline, CDR1 is SGHKS and CDR2 YYEKEE (reference sequence). J gave up 4 bases and V 2 bases, and 9 bases lay outside the gene matches. Study-level findings and limits: Recipient TCR diversity dropped after transplant; expanded clonotypes rose from day 30 to 180. Few recipient clonotypes overlapped donors; over 95% were de novo at given depth. CD4 and CD8 repertoire contributions could not be separated without sorting.

The V gene is TRBV5-5, the J gene TRBJ1-2; 12 bases are a match to TRBD1. The sequence derives from a man aged 45-65 years in good health. Some clones in this sample may be carry-over from other donors' samples. Sequenced input: peripheral blood mononuclear cells. CDR3 protein: CASSFRDRGLLGYGYTF. The CDR3 DNA reads TGTGCCAGCAGCTTTAGGGACAGGGGGCTTCTGGGCTATGGCTACACCTTC. The complete variable domain, with remaining parts taken from reference TRBV5-5 and TRBJ1-2, reads DAGVTQSPTHLIKTRGQQVTLRCSPISGHKSVSWYQQVLGQGPQFIFQYYEKEERGRGNFPDRFSARQFPNYSSELNVNALLLGDSALYLCASSFRDRGLLGYGYTFGSGTRLTVV.